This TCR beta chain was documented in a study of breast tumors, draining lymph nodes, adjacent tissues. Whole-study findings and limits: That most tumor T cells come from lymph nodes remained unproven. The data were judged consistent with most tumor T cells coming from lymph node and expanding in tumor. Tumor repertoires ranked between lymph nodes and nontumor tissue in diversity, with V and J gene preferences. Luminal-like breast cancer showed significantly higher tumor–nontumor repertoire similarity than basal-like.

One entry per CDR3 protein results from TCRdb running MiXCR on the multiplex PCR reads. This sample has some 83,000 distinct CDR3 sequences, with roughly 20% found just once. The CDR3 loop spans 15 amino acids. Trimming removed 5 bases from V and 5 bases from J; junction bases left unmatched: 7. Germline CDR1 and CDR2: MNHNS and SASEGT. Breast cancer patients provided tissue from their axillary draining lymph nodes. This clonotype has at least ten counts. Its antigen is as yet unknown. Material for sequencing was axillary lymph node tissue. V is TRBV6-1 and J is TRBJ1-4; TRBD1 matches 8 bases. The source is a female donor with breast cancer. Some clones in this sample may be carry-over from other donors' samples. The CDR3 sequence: CASSPWTGMNEKLFF. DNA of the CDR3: TGTGCCAGCAGTCCCTGGACAGGGATGAATGAAAAACTGTTTTTT.